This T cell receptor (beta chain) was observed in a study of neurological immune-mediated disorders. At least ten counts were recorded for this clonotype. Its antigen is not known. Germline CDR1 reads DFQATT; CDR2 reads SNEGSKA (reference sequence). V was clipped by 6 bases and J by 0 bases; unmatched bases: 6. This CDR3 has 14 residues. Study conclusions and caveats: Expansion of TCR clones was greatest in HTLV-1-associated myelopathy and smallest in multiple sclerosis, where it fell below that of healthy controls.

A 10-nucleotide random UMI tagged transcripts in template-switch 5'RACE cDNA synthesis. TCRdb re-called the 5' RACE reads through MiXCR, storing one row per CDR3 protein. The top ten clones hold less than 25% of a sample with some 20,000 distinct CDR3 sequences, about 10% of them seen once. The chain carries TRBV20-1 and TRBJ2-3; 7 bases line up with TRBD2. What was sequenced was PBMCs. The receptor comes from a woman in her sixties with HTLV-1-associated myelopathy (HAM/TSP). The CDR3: CSAKSGISTDTQYF. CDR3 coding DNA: TGCAGTGCCAAAAGCGGGATTAGCACAGATACGCAGTATTTT.